This T cell receptor beta chain was sequenced during a study of blood T cells in healthy people across ages. A sample-barcoded 5' primer and a J-beta primer mix were used in a second PCR of roughly 6 to 12 cycles. A template-switch adaptor with 12 random nucleotides tagged each cDNA molecule. TCRdb itself ran the 5' RACE reads through MiXCR, one entry per CDR3 protein. The sample records around 1.5 million distinct CDR3 sequences, about 40% being singletons. V lost 8 bases to trimming and J lost 2 bases, with 25 bases between them. The length of the CDR3 is 17 residues. The germline CDR1 and CDR2 sequences are SGHTA and FQGNSA.

The clonotype comes from a woman younger than 30 in good health. The chain links TRBV7-2 to TRBJ2-7; D may match TRBD1 or TRBD2 (5 bases each). Material: blood. CDR3 protein: CASEGPLGDLRTYEQYF. The CDR3 DNA sequence: TGTGCCAGCGAGGGCCCTTTGGGGGACCTAAGAACCTACGAGCAGTACTTC.